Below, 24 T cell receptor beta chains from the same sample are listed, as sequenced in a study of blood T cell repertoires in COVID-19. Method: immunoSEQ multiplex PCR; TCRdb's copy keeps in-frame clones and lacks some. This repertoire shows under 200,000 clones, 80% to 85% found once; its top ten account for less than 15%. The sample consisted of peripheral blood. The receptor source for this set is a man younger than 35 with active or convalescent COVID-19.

The CDR3 region is CASSLGSSYEQYF. In DNA, the CDR3 is TGTGCCAGCAGTTTGGGGAGCTCCTACGAGCAGTACTTC. J is TRBJ2-7 and V is TRBV12-3 or TRBV12-4; perhaps TRBD2 as D (5 bases). CDR3 length: 13 residues. V lost 3 bases to trimming and J lost 0 bases, with 6 bases between them.

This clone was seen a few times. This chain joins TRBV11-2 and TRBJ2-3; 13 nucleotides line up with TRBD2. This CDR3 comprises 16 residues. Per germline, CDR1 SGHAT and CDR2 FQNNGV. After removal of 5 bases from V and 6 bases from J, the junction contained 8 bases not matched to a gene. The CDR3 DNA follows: TGTGCCAGCAGCCCGTGGACTAGCGGGGGATCGGATACGCAGTATTTT. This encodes CASSPWTSGGSDTQYF.

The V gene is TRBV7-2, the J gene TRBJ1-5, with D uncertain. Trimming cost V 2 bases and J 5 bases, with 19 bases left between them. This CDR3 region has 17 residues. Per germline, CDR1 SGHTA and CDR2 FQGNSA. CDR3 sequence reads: CASSLLGGGHVDQPQHF. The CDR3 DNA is TGTGCCAGCAGCTTATTAGGAGGAGGGCATGTTGATCAGCCCCAGCATTTT.

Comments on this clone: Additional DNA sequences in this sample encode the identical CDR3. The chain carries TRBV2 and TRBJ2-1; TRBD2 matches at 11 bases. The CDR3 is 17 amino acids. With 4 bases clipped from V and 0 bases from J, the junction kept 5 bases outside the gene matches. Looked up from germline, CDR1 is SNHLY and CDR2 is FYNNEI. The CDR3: CASSGLAGGSSYNEQFF. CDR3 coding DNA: TGTGCCAGCAGTGGGCTAGCGGGGGGTAGCTCCTACAATGAGCAGTTCTTC.

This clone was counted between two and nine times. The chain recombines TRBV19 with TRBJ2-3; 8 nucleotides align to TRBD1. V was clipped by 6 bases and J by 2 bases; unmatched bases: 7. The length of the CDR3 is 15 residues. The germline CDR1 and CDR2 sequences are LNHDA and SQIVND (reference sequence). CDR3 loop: CASSQDREATDTQYF. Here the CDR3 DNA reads TGTGCCAGTAGCCAGGACAGGGAGGCCACAGATACGCAGTATTTT.

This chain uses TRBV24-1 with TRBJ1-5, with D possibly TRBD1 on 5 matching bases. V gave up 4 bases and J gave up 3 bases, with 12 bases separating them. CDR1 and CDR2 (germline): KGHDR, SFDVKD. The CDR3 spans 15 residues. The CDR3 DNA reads TGTGCCACCAGTGACCCTGACAGCCCCAATCAGCCCCAGCATTTT. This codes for CATSDPDSPNQPQHF.

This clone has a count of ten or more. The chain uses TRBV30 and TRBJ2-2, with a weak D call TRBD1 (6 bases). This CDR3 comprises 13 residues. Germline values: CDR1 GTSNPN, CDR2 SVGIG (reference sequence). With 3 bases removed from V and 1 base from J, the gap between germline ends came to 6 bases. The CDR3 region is CAWRQGNTGELFF. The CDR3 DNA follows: TGTGCCTGGAGACAGGGGAACACCGGGGAGCTGTTTTTT.

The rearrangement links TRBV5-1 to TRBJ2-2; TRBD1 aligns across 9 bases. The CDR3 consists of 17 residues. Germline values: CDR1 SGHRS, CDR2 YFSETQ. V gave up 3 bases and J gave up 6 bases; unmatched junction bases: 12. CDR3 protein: CASSYKMPGQGAGELFF. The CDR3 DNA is TGCGCCAGCAGCTACAAGATGCCGGGACAGGGTGCCGGGGAGCTGTTTTTT.

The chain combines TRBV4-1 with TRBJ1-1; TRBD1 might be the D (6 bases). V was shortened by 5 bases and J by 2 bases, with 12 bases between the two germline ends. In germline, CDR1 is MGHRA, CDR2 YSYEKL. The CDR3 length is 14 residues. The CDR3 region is CASSFSQGNTEAFF. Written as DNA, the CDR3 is TGCGCCAGCAGCTTTTCACAGGGAAACACTGAAGCTTTCTTT.

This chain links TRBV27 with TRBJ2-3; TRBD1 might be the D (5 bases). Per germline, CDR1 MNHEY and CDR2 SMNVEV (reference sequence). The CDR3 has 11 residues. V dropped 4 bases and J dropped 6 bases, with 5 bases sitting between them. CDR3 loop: CASSYRDTQYF. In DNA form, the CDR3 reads TGTGCCAGCAGTTACAGGGATACGCAGTATTTT.

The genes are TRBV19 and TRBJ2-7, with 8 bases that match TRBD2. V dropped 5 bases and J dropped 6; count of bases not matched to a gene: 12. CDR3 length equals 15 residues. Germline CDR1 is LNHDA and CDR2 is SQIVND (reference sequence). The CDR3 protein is CASSPPGLEVFEQYF. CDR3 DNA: TGTGCCAGTAGTCCCCCGGGACTAGAAGTCTTCGAGCAGTACTTC.

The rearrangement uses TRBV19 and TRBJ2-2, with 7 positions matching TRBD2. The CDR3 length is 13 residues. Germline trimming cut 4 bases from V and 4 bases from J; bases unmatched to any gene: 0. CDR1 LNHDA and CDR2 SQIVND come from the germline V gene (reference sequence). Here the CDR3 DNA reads TGTGCCAGTAGTAGGGGGGGCACCGGGGAGCTGTTTTTT. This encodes CASSRGGTGELFF.

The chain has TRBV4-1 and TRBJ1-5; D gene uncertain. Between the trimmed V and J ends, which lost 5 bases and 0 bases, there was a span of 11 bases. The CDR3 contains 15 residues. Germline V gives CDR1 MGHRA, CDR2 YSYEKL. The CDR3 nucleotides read TGCGCCAGCAGCGCTCCGGTTAATAGCAATCAGCCCCAGCATTTT. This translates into CASSAPVNSNQPQHF.

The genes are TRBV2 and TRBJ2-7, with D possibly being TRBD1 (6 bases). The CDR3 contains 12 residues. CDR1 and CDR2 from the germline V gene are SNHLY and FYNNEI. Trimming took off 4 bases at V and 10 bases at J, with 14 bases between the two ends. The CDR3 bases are TGTGCCAGCAGTGCCGGACAGATTCTACAGTACTTC. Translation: CASSAGQILQYF.

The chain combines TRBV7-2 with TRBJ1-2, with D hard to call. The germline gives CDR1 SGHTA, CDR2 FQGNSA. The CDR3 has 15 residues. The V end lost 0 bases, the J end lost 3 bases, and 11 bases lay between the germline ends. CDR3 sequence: CASSLAAGSYYGYTF. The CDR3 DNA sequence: TGTGCCAGCAGCTTAGCGGCCGGGTCCTACTATGGCTACACCTTC.

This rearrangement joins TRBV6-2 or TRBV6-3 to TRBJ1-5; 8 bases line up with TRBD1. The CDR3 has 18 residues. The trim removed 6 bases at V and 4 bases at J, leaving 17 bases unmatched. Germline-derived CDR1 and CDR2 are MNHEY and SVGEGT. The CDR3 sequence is CASSLIPRKTGGNQPQHF. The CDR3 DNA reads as TGTGCCAGCAGCCTAATACCACGGAAAACAGGGGGAAATCAGCCCCAGCATTTT.

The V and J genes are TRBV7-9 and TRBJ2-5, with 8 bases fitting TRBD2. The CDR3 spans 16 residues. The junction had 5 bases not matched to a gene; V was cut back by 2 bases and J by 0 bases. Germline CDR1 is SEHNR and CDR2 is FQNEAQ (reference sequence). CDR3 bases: TGTGCCAGCAGCTTATACGGCGGGGGGAACCAAGAGACCCAGTACTTC. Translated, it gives CASSLYGGGNQETQYF.

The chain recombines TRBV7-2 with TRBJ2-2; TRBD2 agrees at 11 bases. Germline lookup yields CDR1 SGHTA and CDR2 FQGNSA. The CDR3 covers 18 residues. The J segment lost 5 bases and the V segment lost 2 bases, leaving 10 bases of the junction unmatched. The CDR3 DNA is TGTGCCAGCAGCTTACTAGCGGGAGGAGGGGGACAAACCGGGGAGCTGTTTTTT. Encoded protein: CASSLLAGGGGQTGELFF.

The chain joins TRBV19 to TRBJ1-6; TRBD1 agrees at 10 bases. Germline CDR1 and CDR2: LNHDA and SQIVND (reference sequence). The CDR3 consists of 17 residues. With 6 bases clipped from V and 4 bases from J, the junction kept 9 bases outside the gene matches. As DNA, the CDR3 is TGTGCCAGTAGGACAATCCGGACAGGGGGTTATAATTCACCCCTCCACTTT. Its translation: CASRTIRTGGYNSPLHF.

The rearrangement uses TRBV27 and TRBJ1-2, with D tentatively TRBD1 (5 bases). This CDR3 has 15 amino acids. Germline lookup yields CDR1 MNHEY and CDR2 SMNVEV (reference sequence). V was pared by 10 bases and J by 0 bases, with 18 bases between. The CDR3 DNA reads TGTGCCACCTTCACCCCAGGGACTTCTAACTATGGCTACACCTTC. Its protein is CATFTPGTSNYGYTF.

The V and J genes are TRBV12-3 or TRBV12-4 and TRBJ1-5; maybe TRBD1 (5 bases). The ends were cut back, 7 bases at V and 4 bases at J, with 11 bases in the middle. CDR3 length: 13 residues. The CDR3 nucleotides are TGTGCCAGCAATTCCGGGGGAAATCAGCCCCAGCATTTT. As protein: CASNSGGNQPQHF.

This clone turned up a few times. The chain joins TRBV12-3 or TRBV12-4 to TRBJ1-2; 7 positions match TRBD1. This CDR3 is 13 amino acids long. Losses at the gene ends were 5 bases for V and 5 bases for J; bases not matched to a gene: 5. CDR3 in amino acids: CASSDPTGYGYTF. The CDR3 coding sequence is TGTGCCAGCAGTGACCCGACAGGGTATGGCTACACCTTC.

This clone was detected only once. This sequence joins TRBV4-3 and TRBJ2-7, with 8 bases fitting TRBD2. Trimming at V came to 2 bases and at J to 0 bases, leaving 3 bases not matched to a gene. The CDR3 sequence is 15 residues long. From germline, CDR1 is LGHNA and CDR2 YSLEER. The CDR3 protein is CASSQIAGSSYEQYF. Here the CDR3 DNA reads TGCGCCAGCAGCCAAATAGCGGGAAGCTCCTACGAGCAGTACTTC.

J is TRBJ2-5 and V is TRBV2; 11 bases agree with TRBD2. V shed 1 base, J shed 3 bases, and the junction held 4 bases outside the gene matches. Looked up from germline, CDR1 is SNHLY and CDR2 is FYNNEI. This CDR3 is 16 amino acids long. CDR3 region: CASSEGLAGGEETQYF. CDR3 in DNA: TGTGCCAGCAGTGAAGGGCTAGCGGGAGGTGAAGAGACCCAGTACTTC. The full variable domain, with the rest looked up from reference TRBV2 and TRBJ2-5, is EPEVTQTPSHQVTQMGQEVILRCVPISNHLYFYWYRQILGQKVEFLVSFYNNEISEKSEIFDDQFSVERPDGSNFTLKIRSTKLEDSAMYFCASSEGLAGGEETQYFGPGTRLLVL.